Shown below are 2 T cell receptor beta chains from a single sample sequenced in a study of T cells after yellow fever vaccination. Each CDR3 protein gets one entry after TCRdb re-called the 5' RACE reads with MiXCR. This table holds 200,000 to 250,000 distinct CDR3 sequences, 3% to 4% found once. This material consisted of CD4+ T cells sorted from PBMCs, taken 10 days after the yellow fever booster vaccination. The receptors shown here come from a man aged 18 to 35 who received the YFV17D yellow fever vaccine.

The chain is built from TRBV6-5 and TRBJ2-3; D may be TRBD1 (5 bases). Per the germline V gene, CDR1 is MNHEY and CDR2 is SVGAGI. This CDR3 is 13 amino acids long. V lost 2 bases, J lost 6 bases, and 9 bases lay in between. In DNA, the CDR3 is TGTGCCAGCAGTTACACCAAGGGGGATACGCAGTATTTT. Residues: CASSYTKGDTQYF.

The CDR3 region is CSAIPEMNTEAFF. The CDR3 DNA sequence: TGCAGTGCTATACCCGAAATGAACACTGAAGCTTTCTTT. The genes are TRBV20-1 and TRBJ1-1; D gene unclear. The CDR3 totals 13 residues. V dropped 4 bases and J dropped 0 bases, with 9 bases sitting between them. Germline values: CDR1 DFQATT, CDR2 SNEGSKA (reference sequence).